This TCR beta chain derives from a study of blood T cell repertoires in COVID-19. Background on the study: Collection of acute and convalescent COVID-19 samples took place in the United States, Italy and Spain. Sources were T cells, B-cell-depleted T cells, or PBMCs; the material itself was cDNA or gDNA.

Trimming shortened V by 0 bases and J by 7 bases, and 13 bases separated the two germline ends. CDR1 is MNHEY, CDR2 SVGAGI, per germline. The CDR3 length is 15 residues. Assay used: immunoSEQ multiplex PCR; TCRdb lists only in-frame clones, some missing. In the table there are 110,000 to 150,000 clones, around four fifths of which are singletons. The sequencing input was PBMCs or T cells enriched from blood (not recorded which). The chain uses TRBV6-5 and TRBJ1-3, with D unresolved. The origin of this receptor is a woman in her fifties or sixties who had recovered from COVID-19. The CDR3 coding sequence is TGTGCCAGCAGTTACTCGGCAGGTTTCCGTAACACCATATATTTT. This gives the protein CASSYSAGFRNTIYF.